Presented here are 10 T cell receptor beta chains from one specimen sequenced in a study of shared clonotypes between healthy human individuals. Method: immunoSEQ multiplex PCR; TCRdb's copy keeps in-frame clones and lacks some. The sample lists 2,500,000 or so clones, more than 85% occurring once. The sample was naive CD4+ T cells from PBMCs. Subset given: CD45RA+ positively selected. The receptor source for this set is a man younger than 35 in good health. Some clones in this sample may be carry-over from other donors' samples.

The V and J genes are TRBV9 and TRBJ2-7, with 7 positions matching TRBD2. The J segment lost 5 bases and the V segment lost 2 bases, leaving 10 bases of the junction unmatched. The germline gives CDR1 SGDLS, CDR2 YYNGEE. CDR3 length: 15 amino acids. DNA for the CDR3: TGTGCCAGCAGCGTCTTAGCGGGTGACTGGAACGAGCAGTACTTC. It translates to CASSVLAGDWNEQYF.

In nucleotides, the CDR3 is TGTGCCAGCAGCGCCCTGGGAGGATACAATGAGCAGTTCTTC. This gives the protein CASSALGGYNEQFF. V usage is TRBV9 and J usage is TRBJ2-1; a possible D gene is TRBD2 (6 bases). This CDR3 region has 14 residues. The V end was cut by 3 bases, the J end by 4 bases, with 11 bases between. Germline V gene lookup returns CDR1 SGDLS and CDR2 YYNGEE.

The CDR3 nucleotides are TGCAGCGTTGGGGGAACGGGGTTTGGCACCGGGGAGCTGTTTTTT. It encodes CSVGGTGFGTGELFF. This chain uses TRBV29-1 with TRBJ2-2; perhaps TRBD2 as D (5 bases). In germline, CDR1 is SQVTM, CDR2 ANQGSEA. The CDR3 runs 15 residues. The V end was cut by 4 bases, the J end by 4 bases, with 16 bases between.

The chain carries TRBV7-9 and TRBJ1-2, with D maybe TRBD1 (5 bases). Germline V CDR1 and CDR2: SEHNR, FQNEAQ (reference sequence). This CDR3 contains 13 residues. The germline V and J ends were trimmed by 2 bases and 8 bases, with 12 bases remaining between them. The CDR3 DNA follows: TGTGCCAGCAGCTTACTGGACTCAGGGGGCTACACCTTC. Protein product: CASSLLDSGGYTF.

CDR3 residues: CASSYAGLGEQFF. The CDR3 DNA sequence: TGTGCCAGCAGCTATGCTGGACTAGGAGAGCAGTTCTTC. The chain employs TRBV7-3 and TRBJ2-1; TRBD2 agrees at 7 bases. Germline CDR1 SGHTA, CDR2 FQGTGA. This CDR3 comprises 13 residues. After removal of 4 bases from V and 10 bases from J, the junction contained 7 bases not matched to a gene. The variable domain in full, completed from reference TRBV7-3 and TRBJ2-1, reads GAGVSQTPSNKVTEKGKYVELRCDPISGHTALYWYRQSLGQGPEFLIYFQGTGAADDSGLPNDRFFAVRPEGSVSTLKIQRTERGDSAVYLCASSYAGLGEQFFGPGTRLTVL.

The chain joins TRBV28 to TRBJ1-2; TRBD1 agrees at 9 bases. Germline CDR1 MDHEN, CDR2 SYDVKM. J lost 1 base, V lost 4 bases, and 13 bases had no gene match. This CDR3 has 18 amino acids. The CDR3 region is CASSSLPGQGTVNYGYTF. The CDR3 nucleotides read TGTGCCAGCAGTTCCCTCCCCGGACAGGGGACTGTTAACTATGGCTACACCTTC.

The chain is built from TRBV4-2 and TRBJ2-2; D remains unclear. From germline, CDR1 is LGHNA and CDR2 YNFKEQ. The CDR3 is made up of 14 amino acids. V was cut by 0 bases and J by 2 bases, with 4 bases left in between. CDR3 sequence: CASSQDENTGELFF. DNA for the CDR3: TGTGCCAGCAGCCAAGACGAAAACACCGGGGAGCTGTTTTTT.

J is TRBJ2-5 and V is TRBV5-1; 7 bases are a match to TRBD2. There are 16 residues in the CDR3. V was clipped by 1 base and J by 2 bases; unmatched bases: 8. CDR1 is SGHRS and CDR2 is YFSETQ in the germline V gene. The CDR3 DNA follows: TGCGCCAGCAGCTTGAATTCCGCGGGAGAACAAGAGACCCAGTACTTC. Its protein is CASSLNSAGEQETQYF.

The genes are TRBV5-1 and TRBJ2-1; the D gene is possibly TRBD1 (5 bases). Germline V gives CDR1 SGHRS, CDR2 YFSETQ. CDR3 length: 13 amino acids. Between the trimmed V and J ends, which lost 0 bases and 6 bases, there was a span of 7 bases. The CDR3: CASSLGTLNEQFF. The CDR3 region has the DNA TGCGCCAGCAGCTTGGGGACACTCAATGAGCAGTTCTTC.

V is TRBV5-6 and J is TRBJ2-5, with 7 bases fitting TRBD2. The CDR3 is 15 residues long. Per the germline V gene, CDR1 is SGHDT and CDR2 is YYEEEE. J lost 4 bases, V lost 2 bases, and 8 bases had no gene match. This chain's CDR3 is CASSFLAGAGETQYF. Written as DNA, the CDR3 is TGTGCCAGCAGCTTTCTTGCGGGAGCCGGAGAGACCCAGTACTTC.